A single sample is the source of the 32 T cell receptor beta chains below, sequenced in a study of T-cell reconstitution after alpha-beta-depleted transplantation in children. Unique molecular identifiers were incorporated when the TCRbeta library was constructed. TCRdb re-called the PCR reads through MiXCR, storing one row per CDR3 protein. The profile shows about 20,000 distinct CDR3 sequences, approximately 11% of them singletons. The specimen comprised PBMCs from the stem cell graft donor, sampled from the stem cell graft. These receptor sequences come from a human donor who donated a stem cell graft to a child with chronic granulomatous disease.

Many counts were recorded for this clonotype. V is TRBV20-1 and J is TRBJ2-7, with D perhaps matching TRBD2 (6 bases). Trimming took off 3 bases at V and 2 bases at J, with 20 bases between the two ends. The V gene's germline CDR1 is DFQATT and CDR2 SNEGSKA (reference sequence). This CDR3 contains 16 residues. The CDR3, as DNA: TGCAGTGCTAGGAGGAGGCACCCTAGCGCTACCTACGAGCAGTACTTC. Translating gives CSARRRHPSATYEQYF.

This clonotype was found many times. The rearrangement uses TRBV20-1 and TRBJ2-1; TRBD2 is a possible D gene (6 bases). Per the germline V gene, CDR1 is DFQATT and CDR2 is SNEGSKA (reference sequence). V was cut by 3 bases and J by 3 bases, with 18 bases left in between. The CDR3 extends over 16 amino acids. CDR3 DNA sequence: TGCAGTGCTAGCTTCCAGGGACTGGCTTTCTACAATGAGCAGTTCTTC. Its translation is CSASFQGLAFYNEQFF.

In DNA form, the CDR3 reads TGTGCCAGCAGCGTAGTTTGTGTTCAGCTAGCCAAAAACATTCAGTACTTC. Residues: CASSVVCVQLAKNIQYF. This chain joins TRBV9 and TRBJ2-4, with D unclear. Trimming removed 0 bases from V and 0 bases from J, with 13 bases in between. Germline CDR1 SGDLS, CDR2 YYNGEE. This CDR3 is 17 amino acids long.

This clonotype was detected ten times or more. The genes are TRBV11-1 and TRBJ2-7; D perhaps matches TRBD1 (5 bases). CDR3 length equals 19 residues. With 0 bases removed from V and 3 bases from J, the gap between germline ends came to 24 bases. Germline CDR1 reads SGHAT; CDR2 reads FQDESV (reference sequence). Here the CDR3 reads CASSLADIQGVRVSYEQYF. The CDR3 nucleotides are TGTGCCAGCAGCTTAGCGGATATCCAAGGGGTAAGGGTAAGCTACGAGCAGTACTTC.

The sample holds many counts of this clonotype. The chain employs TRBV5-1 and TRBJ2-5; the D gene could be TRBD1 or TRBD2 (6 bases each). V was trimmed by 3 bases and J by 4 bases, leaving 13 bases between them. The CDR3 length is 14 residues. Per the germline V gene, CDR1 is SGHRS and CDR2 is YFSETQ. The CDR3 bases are TGCGCCAGCAGCTCCCTACAGGGAGGAGAGACCCAGTACTTC. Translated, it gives CASSSLQGGETQYF.

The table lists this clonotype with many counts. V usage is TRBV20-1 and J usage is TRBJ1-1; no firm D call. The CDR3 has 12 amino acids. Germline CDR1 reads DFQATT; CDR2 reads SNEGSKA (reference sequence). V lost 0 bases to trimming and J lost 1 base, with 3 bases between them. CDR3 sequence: CSARDQNTEAFF. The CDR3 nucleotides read TGCAGTGCTAGAGATCAGAACACTGAAGCTTTCTTT.

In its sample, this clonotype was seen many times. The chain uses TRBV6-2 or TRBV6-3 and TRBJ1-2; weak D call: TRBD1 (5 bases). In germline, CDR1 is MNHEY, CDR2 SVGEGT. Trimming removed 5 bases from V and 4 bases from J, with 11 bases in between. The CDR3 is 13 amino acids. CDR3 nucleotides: TGTGCCAGCAGTCCCCAGGGAGTCTATGGCTACACCTTC. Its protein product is CASSPQGVYGYTF.

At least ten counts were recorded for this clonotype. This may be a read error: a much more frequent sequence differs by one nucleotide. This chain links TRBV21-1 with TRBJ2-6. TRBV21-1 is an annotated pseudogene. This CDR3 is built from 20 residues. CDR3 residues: CASPQRVLFFRSSGANGLTF. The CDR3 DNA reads TGTGCCAGCCCCCAAAGGGTTTTATTTTTTCGTAGTTCTGGGGCCAACGGCCTGACTTTC.

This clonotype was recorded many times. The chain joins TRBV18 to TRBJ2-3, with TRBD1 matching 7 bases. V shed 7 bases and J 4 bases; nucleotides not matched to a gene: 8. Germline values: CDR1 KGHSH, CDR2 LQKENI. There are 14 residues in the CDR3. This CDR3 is CASCRSGGSDTQYF. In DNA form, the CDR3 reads TGTGCCAGCTGTCGGTCAGGGGGATCAGATACGCAGTATTTT.

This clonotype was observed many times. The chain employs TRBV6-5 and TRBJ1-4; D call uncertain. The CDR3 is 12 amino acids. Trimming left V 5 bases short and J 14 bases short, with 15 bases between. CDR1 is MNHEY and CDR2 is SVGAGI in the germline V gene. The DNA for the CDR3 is TGTGCCAGCAGTCGCCCCACGCTGGGCCTGTTTTTT. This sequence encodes CASSRPTLGLFF.

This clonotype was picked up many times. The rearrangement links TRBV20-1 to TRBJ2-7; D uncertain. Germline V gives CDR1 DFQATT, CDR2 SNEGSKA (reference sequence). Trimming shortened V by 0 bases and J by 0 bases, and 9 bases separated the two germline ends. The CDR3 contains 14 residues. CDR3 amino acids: CSARDWSSSYEQYF. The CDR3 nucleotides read TGCAGTGCTAGAGATTGGAGCTCCTCCTACGAGCAGTACTTC.

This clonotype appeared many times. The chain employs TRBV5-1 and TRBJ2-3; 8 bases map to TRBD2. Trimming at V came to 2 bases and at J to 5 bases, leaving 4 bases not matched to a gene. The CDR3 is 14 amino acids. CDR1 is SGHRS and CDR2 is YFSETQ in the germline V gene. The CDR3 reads CASSLRAGEDTQYF. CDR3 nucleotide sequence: TGCGCCAGCAGCTTACGAGCGGGAGAAGATACGCAGTATTTT.

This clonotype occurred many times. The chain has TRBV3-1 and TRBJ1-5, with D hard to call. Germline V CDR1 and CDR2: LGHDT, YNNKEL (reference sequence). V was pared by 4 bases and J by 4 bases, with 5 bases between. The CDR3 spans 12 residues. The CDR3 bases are TGTGCCAGCAGCCTTGAAAATCAGCCCCAGCATTTT. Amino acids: CASSLENQPQHF. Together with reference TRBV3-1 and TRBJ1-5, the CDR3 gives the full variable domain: DTAVSQTPKYLVTQMGNDKSIKCEQNLGHDTMYWYKQDSKKFLKIMFSYNNKELIINETVPNRFSPKSPDKAHLNLHINSLELGDSAVYFCASSLENQPQHFGDGTRLSIL.

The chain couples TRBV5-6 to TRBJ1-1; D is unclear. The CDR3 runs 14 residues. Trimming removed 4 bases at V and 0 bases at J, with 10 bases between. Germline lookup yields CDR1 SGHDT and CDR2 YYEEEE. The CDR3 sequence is CASSPGVLNTEAFF. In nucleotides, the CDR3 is TGTGCCAGCAGCCCTGGGGTGTTGAACACTGAAGCTTTCTTT. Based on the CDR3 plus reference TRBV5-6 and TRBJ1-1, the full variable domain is DAGVTQSPTHLIKTRGQQVTLRCSPKSGHDTVSWYQQALGQGPQFIFQYYEEEERQRGNFPDRFSGHQFPNYSSELNVNALLLGDSALYLCASSPGVLNTEAFFGQGTRLTVV.

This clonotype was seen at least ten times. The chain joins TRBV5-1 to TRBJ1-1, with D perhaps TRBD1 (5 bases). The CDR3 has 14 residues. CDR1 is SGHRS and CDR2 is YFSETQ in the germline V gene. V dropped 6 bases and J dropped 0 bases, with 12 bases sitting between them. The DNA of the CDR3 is TGCGCCAGCACCCGGACAAACATGAACACTGAAGCTTTCTTT. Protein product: CASTRTNMNTEAFF.

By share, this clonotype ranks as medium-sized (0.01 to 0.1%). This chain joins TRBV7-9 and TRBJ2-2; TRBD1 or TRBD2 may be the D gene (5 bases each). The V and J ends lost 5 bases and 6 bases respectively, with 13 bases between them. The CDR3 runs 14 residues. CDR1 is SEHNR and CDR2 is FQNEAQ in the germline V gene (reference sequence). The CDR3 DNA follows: TGTGCCAGCAGCCCAGGGACGAGGGCCGGGGAGCTGTTTTTT. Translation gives CASSPGTRAGELFF.

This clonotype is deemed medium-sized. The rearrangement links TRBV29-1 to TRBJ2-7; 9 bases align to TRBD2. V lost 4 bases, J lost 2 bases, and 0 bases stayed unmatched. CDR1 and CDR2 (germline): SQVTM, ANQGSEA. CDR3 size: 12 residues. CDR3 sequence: CSVASGAYEQYF. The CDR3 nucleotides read TGCAGCGTTGCTAGCGGGGCCTACGAGCAGTACTTC.

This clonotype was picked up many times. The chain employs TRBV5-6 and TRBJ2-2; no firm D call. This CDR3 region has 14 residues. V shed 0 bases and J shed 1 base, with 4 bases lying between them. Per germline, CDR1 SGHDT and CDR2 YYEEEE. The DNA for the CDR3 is TGTGCCAGCAGCTTGGTTGAGAACACCGGGGAGCTGTTTTTT. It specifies CASSLVENTGELFF.

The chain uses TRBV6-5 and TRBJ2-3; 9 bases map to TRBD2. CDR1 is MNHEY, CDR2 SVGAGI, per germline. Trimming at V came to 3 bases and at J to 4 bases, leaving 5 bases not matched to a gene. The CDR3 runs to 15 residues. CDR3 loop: CASSYLAGDADTQYF. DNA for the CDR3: TGTGCCAGCAGTTATTTAGCGGGAGACGCAGATACGCAGTATTTT.

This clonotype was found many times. CDR3 bases: TGTGCCATTCCGGACAGGCACCCTCAGTTAAGGGAAGAGACCCAGTACTTC. This translates into CAIPDRHPQLREETQYF. V and J are TRBV10-3 and TRBJ2-5, with 7 bases that match TRBD1. V shed 9 bases and J 3 bases; nucleotides not matched to a gene: 19. The CDR3 sequence is 17 residues long. CDR1 and CDR2 (germline): ENHRY, SYGVKD.

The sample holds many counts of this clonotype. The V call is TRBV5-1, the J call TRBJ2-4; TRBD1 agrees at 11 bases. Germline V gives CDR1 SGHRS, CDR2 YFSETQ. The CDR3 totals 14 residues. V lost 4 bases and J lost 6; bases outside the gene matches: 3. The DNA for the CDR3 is TGCGCCAGCAGCGGGGGGACAGGGGGAAACATTCAGTACTTC. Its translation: CASSGGTGGNIQYF.

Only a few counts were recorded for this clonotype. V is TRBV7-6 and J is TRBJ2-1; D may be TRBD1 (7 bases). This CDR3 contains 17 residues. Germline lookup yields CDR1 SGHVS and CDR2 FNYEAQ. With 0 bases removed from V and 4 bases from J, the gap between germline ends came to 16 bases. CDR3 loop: CASSLAGSGGIYNEQFF. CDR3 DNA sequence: TGTGCCAGCAGCTTAGCGGGATCAGGGGGGATATACAATGAGCAGTTCTTC. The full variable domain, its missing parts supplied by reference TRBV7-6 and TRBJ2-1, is GAGVSQSPRYKVTKRGQDVALRCDPISGHVSLYWYRQALGQGPEFLTYFNYEAQQDKSGLPNDRFSAERPEGSISTLTIQRTEQRDSAMYRCASSLAGSGGIYNEQFFGPGTRLTVL.

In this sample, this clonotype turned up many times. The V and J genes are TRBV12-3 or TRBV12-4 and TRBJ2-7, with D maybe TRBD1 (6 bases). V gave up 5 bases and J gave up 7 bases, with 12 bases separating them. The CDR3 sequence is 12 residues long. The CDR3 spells CASSGTIFEQYF. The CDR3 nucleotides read TGTGCCAGCAGTGGGACAATTTTTGAGCAGTACTTC.

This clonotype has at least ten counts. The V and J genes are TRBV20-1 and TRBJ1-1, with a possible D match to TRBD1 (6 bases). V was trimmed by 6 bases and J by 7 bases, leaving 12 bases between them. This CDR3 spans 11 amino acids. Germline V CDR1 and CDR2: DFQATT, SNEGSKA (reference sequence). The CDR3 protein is CSAHRGSEAFF. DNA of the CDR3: TGCAGTGCGCATAGGGGGAGTGAAGCTTTCTTT.

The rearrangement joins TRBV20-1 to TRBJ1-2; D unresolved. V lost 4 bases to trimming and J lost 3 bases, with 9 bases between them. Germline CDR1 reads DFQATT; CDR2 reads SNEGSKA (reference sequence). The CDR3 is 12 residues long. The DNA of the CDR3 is TGCAGTGCTACCCCGAACCACTATGGCTACACCTTC. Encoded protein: CSATPNHYGYTF.

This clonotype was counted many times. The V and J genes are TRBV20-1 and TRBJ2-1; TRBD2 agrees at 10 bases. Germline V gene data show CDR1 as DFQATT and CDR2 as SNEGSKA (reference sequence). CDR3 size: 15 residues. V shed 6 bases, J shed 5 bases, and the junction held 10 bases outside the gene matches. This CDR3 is CSATTSLAGDNEQFF. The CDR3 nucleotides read TGCAGTGCAACCACGTCCCTAGCGGGAGACAATGAGCAGTTCTTC.

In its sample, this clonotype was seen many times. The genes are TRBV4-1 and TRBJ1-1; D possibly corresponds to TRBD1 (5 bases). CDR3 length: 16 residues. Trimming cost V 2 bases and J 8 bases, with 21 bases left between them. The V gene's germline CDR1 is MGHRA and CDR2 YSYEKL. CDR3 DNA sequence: TGCGCCAGCAGCCAACGAACTCGGGGGATTACTCTCGAAGCTTTCTTT. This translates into CASSQRTRGITLEAFF.

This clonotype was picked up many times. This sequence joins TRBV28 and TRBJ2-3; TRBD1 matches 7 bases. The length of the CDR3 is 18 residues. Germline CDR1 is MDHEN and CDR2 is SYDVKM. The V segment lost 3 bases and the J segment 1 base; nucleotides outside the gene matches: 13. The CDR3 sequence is CASSFRRRQGSRTDTQYF. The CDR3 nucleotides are TGTGCCAGCAGTTTCCGACGCCGACAGGGCTCTCGCACAGATACGCAGTATTTT.

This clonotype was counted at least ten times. The CDR3 loop reads CASSPRGQPQHF. Written as DNA, the CDR3 is TGTGCCAGCAGCCCCCGGGGTCAGCCCCAGCATTTT. The genes are TRBV7-2 and TRBJ1-5; D remains ambiguous. This CDR3 is built from 12 residues. Trimming took off 5 bases at V and 6 bases at J, with 8 bases between the two ends. CDR1 and CDR2 (germline): SGHTA, FQGNSA.

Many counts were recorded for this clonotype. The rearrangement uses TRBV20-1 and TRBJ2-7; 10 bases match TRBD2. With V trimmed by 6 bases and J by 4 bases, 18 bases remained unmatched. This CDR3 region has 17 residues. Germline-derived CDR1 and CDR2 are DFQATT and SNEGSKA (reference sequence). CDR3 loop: CSAIPKLAGGLLYEQYF. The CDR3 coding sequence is TGCAGTGCAATCCCAAAGTTAGCGGGAGGTTTGTTGTACGAGCAGTACTTC.

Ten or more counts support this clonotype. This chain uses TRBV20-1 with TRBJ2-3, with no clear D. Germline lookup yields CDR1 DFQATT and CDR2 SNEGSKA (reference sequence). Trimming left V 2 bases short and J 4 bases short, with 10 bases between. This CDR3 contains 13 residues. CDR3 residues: CSARKVVADTQYF. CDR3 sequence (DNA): TGCAGTGCTAGAAAGGTTGTGGCAGATACGCAGTATTTT.

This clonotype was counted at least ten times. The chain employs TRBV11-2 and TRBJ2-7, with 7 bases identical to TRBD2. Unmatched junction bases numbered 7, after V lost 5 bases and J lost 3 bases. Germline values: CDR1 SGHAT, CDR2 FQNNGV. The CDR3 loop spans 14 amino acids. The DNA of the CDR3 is TGTGCCAGCAGCGGTATAGCGGGCTACTACGAGCAGTACTTC. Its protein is CASSGIAGYYEQYF.